This TCR beta chain is from a study of beta chain features in type 1 diabetes. As to this clone: No antigen is known for it.

Investigators reverse transcribed all isolated RNA, so they sequenced expressed TCRB transcripts. TCRdb's table, derived via immunoSEQ multiplex PCR, lists solely in-frame clones and lacks some. The sample carries just over 450,000 clones, over 25% recorded once. Blood was drawn once from each donor into heparinised tubes. The draws averaged around 110 mL. This CDR3 comprises 11 residues. Germline V gives CDR1 SQVTM, CDR2 ANQGSEA. Losses at the gene ends were 5 bases for V and 6 bases for J; bases not matched to a gene: 2. Findings and caveats of the study: The naive, central memory and Treg TCRB repertoires looked more alike in patients than they did in healthy donors. Unsettled here was the matter of whether HLA type influences TCRB rearrangement. Using cDNA template may skew counts toward highly expressing activated cells.

The receptor comes from a man younger than 30 in good health. Sequencing was performed on naive CD4+ T cells from blood. This chain uses TRBV29-1 with TRBJ2-7; 9 bases are a match to TRBD1. The CDR3 coding sequence is TGCAGCGTTACAGGGGGCGGCGAGCAGTACTTC. Translated, it gives CSVTGGGEQYF.